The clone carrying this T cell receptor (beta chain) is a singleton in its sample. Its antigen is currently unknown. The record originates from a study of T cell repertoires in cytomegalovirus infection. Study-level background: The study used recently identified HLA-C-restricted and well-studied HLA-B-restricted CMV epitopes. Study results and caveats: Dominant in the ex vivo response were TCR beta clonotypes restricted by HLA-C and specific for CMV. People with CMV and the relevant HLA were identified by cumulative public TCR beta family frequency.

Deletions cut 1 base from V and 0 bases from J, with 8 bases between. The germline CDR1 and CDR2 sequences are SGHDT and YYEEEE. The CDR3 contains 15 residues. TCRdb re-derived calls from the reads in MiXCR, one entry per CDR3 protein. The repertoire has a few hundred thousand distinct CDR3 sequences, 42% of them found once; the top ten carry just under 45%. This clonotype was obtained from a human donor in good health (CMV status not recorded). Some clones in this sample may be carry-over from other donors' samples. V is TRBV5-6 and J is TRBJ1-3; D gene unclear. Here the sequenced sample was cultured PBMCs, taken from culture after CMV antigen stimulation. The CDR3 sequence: CASSLPTTSGNTIYF. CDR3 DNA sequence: TGTGCCAGCAGCTTGCCCACAACCTCTGGAAACACCATATATTTT. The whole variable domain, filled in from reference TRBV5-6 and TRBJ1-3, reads DAGVTQSPTHLIKTRGQQVTLRCSPKSGHDTVSWYQQALGQGPQFIFQYYEEEERQRGNFPDRFSGHQFPNYSSELNVNALLLGDSALYLCASSLPTTSGNTIYFGEGSWLTVV.